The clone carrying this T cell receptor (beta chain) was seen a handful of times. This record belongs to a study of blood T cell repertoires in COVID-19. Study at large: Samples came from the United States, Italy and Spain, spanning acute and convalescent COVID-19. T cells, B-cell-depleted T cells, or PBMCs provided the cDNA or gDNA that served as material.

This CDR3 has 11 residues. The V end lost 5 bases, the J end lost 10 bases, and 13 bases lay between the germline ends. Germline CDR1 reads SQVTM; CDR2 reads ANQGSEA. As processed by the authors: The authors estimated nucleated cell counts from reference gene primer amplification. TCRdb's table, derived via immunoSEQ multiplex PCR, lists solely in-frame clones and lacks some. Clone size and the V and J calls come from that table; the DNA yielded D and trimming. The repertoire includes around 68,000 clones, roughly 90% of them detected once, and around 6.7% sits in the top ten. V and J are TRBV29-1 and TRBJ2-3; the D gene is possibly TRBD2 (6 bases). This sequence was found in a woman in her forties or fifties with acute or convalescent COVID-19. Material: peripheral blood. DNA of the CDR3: TGCAGCGTTCCTCTTAGCGGAGCGCAGTATTTT. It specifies CSVPLSGAQYF.